The 24 T cell receptor beta chains in this list originate from one sample, sequenced in a study of blood T cell repertoires in COVID-19. Here immunoSEQ multiplex PCR was the method, and the copy in TCRdb shows in-frame clones only, minus some. Seen here are about 380,000 clones, 80% to 90% observed once, and the top ten hold around 1.3%. The sequenced material came from peripheral blood. The receptors originated from a man aged 35 to 55 with acute or convalescent COVID-19.

This clone came up a few times. Written as DNA, the CDR3 is TGTGCCAGCAGTACCGTCACGGGGAGGCGCAATGAGCAGTTCTTC. It encodes CASSTVTGRRNEQFF. The chain combines TRBV6-5 with TRBJ2-1, with a tentative D call TRBD2 (6 bases). The germline CDR1 and CDR2 sequences are MNHEY and SVGAGI. Trimming took 5 bases from V and 6 from J, leaving 17 bases between them. This CDR3 contains 15 residues.

The chain has TRBV24-1 and TRBJ1-5; the match to TRBD1 covers 7 bases. The CDR3 sequence is 16 residues long. Germline trimming cut 2 bases from V and 2 bases from J; bases unmatched to any gene: 5. Per germline, CDR1 KGHDR and CDR2 SFDVKD. The CDR3 region has the DNA TGTGCCACCAGTGATTCAACAGGGGCCGGCAATCAGCCCCAGCATTTT. Its protein is CATSDSTGAGNQPQHF.

The chain is built from TRBV19 and TRBJ2-5, with 8 bases lining up with TRBD2. Trimming removed 4 bases from V and 1 base from J; junction bases left unmatched: 2. This CDR3 comprises 14 residues. Germline CDR1 and CDR2: LNHDA and SQIVND (reference sequence). The CDR3 DNA follows: TGTGCCAGTAGTAGCGGGAGGCTCCAAGAGACCCAGTACTTC. This sequence encodes CASSSGRLQETQYF.

The J gene is TRBJ1-2, the V gene TRBV28, with 8 nucleotides matching TRBD1. The CDR3 sequence is 16 residues long. Germline V gene lookup returns CDR1 MDHEN and CDR2 SYDVKM. With V trimmed by 6 bases and J by 5 bases, 14 bases remained unmatched. The CDR3 reads CASSPLDRGRIYGYTF. The CDR3 region has the DNA TGTGCCAGCAGCCCCCTAGACAGGGGTCGAATATATGGCTACACCTTC.

The chain is built from TRBV21-1 and TRBJ2-4; the table assigns TRBD2, which was not confirmed against the DNA. TRBV21-1 is a known pseudogene. The CDR3 totals 13 residues. CDR3 amino acids: CASSNGGGAIQYF. The CDR3 DNA follows: TGTGCCAGCAGCAATGGGGGGGGAGCGATCCAGTACTTC.

To note about this clone: Compared with germline, one end of the junction differs, possibly owing to a read error. This rearrangement joins TRBV10-3 to TRBJ1-3; D is unclear. Germline CDR1 reads ENHRY; CDR2 reads SYGVKD. CDR3 length: 12 amino acids. The CDR3: CATAGSVNTIYF. The DNA of the CDR3 is TGTGCCACCGCGGGATCTGTAAACACCATATATTTT.

The genes are TRBV9 and TRBJ2-7, with 8 nucleotides matching TRBD2. Losses at the gene ends were 4 bases for V and 2 bases for J; bases not matched to a gene: 8. The CDR3 spans 15 residues. Germline loops: CDR1 SGDLS, CDR2 YYNGEE. CDR3 in amino acids: CASSPHGGGPYEQYF. CDR3 bases: TGTGCCAGCAGCCCCCACGGGGGGGGCCCCTACGAGCAGTACTTC.

The chain employs TRBV5-4 and TRBJ2-5, with 9 bases fitting TRBD2. The CDR3 has 16 amino acids. Losses at the gene ends were 0 bases for V and 5 bases for J; bases not matched to a gene: 8. CDR1 is SGHNT and CDR2 is YYREEE in the germline V gene (reference sequence). CDR3 nucleotide sequence: TGTGCCAGCAGCTTGGAAGGGCTAGCGGGAACGGAGACCCAGTACTTC. As protein: CASSLEGLAGTETQYF.

The chain joins TRBV5-1 to TRBJ2-5; tentative D call: TRBD2 (5 bases). There are 13 residues in the CDR3. The germline V and J ends were trimmed by 3 bases and 4 bases, with 10 bases remaining between them. The V gene's germline CDR1 is SGHRS and CDR2 YFSETQ. CDR3 coding DNA: TGCGCCAGCAGCTCACTAGTTGGAGAGACCCAGTACTTC. This gives the protein CASSSLVGETQYF.

This clone has just a few counts. The genes are TRBV6-6 and TRBJ1-6; TRBD1 aligns across 10 bases. This CDR3 has 15 amino acids. With V trimmed by 6 bases and J by 8 bases, 7 bases remained unmatched. Germline-derived CDR1 and CDR2 are MNHNY and SVGAGI (reference sequence). CDR3 protein: CASRPRDRGYSPLHF. CDR3 coding DNA: TGTGCCAGCAGACCCCGGGACAGGGGCTATTCACCCCTCCACTTT.

J is TRBJ1-4 and V is TRBV6-5; TRBD1 might be the D (5 bases). The V end lost 0 bases, the J end lost 8 bases, and 13 bases lay between the germline ends. Germline values: CDR1 MNHEY, CDR2 SVGAGI. CDR3 length equals 15 residues. CDR3 protein: CASSYSLGPWEKLFF. The CDR3 DNA is TGTGCCAGCAGTTACTCCCTGGGGCCTTGGGAAAAACTGTTTTTT.

The chain has TRBV29-1 and TRBJ2-2, with 7 bases fitting TRBD1. Germline trimming cut 6 bases from V and 2 bases from J; bases unmatched to any gene: 6. CDR1 is SQVTM and CDR2 is ANQGSEA in the germline V gene. The CDR3 has 14 residues. The CDR3 sequence: CSVGDSSNTGELFF. In DNA form, the CDR3 reads TGCAGCGTGGGGGACAGTTCTAACACCGGGGAGCTGTTTTTT.

This chain links TRBV18 with TRBJ1-5; TRBD1 might be the D (6 bases). Germline-derived CDR1 and CDR2 are KGHSH and LQKENI. V lost 1 base and J lost 4, with 11 bases in between. The CDR3 sequence is 15 residues long. The CDR3 nucleotides read TGTGCCAGCTCACCACTTCGGACAGAAAATCAGCCCCAGCATTTT. It translates to CASSPLRTENQPQHF.

This sequence joins TRBV10-2 and TRBJ1-1; a possible D gene is TRBD1 (6 bases). Between the trimmed V and J ends, which lost 6 bases and 12 bases, there was a span of 14 bases. Germline CDR1 is WSHSY and CDR2 is SAAADI. There are 11 residues in the CDR3. CDR3 nucleotides: TGCGCCAGCAGCGGGACCGGGACAACTTTCTTT. Protein sequence: CASSGTGTTFF.

This chain joins TRBV5-6 and TRBJ2-5, with a weak D call TRBD1 (5 bases). The CDR3 totals 13 residues. Germline CDR1 is SGHDT and CDR2 is YYEEEE. V lost 5 bases and J lost 1, with 9 bases in between. The CDR3 DNA reads TGTGCCAGCAGTTCGGACATCCAAGAGACCCAGTACTTC. It translates to CASSSDIQETQYF.

The chain joins TRBV25-1 to TRBJ2-6; D is perhaps TRBD1 (6 bases). This CDR3 is built from 14 residues. CDR1 and CDR2 from the germline V gene are MGHDK and SYGVNS. The V gene lost 5 bases and the J gene lost 4 bases, with 9 bases spanning the gap. DNA of the CDR3: TGTGCCAGCAGTACAGGGTCAGGGGCCAACGTCCTGACTTTC. Protein product: CASSTGSGANVLTF. The variable domain in full, with the rest retrieved from reference TRBV25-1 and TRBJ2-6, is EADIYQTPRYLVIGTGKKITLECSQTMGHDKMYWYQQDPGMELHLIHYSYGVNSTEKGDLSSESTVSRIRTEHFPLTLESARPSHTSQYLCASSTGSGANVLTFGAGSRLTVL.

The CDR3 protein is CASSLPREAYEQYF. The CDR3 nucleotides are TGTGCCAGCAGCCTACCCCGGGAGGCCTACGAGCAGTACTTC. This sequence joins TRBV7-8 and TRBJ2-7, with 7 bases lining up with TRBD2. The V segment lost 5 bases and the J segment 2 bases; nucleotides outside the gene matches: 6. The CDR3 loop spans 14 amino acids. The V gene's germline CDR1 is SGHVS and CDR2 FQNEAQ. Complete variable domain (other parts from reference TRBV7-8 and TRBJ2-7): GAGVSQSPRYKVAKRGQDVALRCDPISGHVSLFWYQQALGQGPEFLTYFQNEAQLDKSGLPSDRFFAERPEGSVSTLKIQRTQQEDSAVYLCASSLPREAYEQYFGPGTRLTVT.

The rearrangement uses TRBV7-9 and TRBJ2-3; D may be TRBD1 (6 bases). V was cut by 11 bases and J by 2 bases, with 14 bases left in between. CDR1 SEHNR and CDR2 FQNEAQ come from the germline V gene (reference sequence). The CDR3 has 13 residues. The CDR3 sequence is CAARGGITDTQYF. For the CDR3, the DNA is TGTGCCGCCCGAGGGGGAATCACAGATACGCAGTATTTT. Full variable domain (remainder filled in from reference TRBV7-9 and TRBJ2-3): DTGVSQNPRHKITKRGQNVTFRCDPISEHNRLYWYRQTLGQGPEFLTYFQNEAQLEKSRLLSDRFSAERPKGSFSTLEIQRTEQGDSAMYLCAARGGITDTQYFGPGTRLTVL.

The CDR3 DNA reads as TGTGCCAGCAGCTTAGCAGGGCGGTCGAACATTCAGTACTTC. This codes for CASSLAGRSNIQYF. V usage is TRBV11-2 and J usage is TRBJ2-4; the D gene is possibly TRBD1 (5 bases). This CDR3 comprises 14 residues. Germline V lookup: CDR1 SGHAT, CDR2 FQNNGV. V shed 1 base and J shed 7 bases, with 11 bases lying between them. The variable domain in full, completed from reference TRBV11-2 and TRBJ2-4, reads EAGVAQSPRYKIIEKRQSVAFWCNPISGHATLYWYQQILGQGPKLLIQFQNNGVVDDSQLPKDRFSAERLKGVDSTLKIQPAKLEDSAVYLCASSLAGRSNIQYFGAGTRLSVL.

The chain recombines TRBV7-8 with TRBJ1-2; possible D gene TRBD1, 5 bases. The CDR3 spans 16 residues. Trimming stripped 1 base from V and 1 base from J, with 13 bases between. Germline assignment: CDR1 SGHVS and CDR2 FQNEAQ. The CDR3 loop is CASSLVGGYLNYGYTF. The CDR3 DNA reads as TGTGCCAGCAGCTTAGTCGGGGGGTACCTTAACTATGGCTACACCTTC.

The chain couples TRBV28 to TRBJ1-5, with D tentatively TRBD1 (6 bases). This CDR3 is 15 amino acids long. V lost 6 bases, J lost 3 bases, and 15 bases lay in between. Looked up from germline, CDR1 is MDHEN and CDR2 is SYDVKM. Here the CDR3 reads CASSQQGVYNQPQHF. CDR3 in DNA: TGTGCCAGCAGCCAACAGGGAGTATACAATCAGCCCCAGCATTTT.

This chain joins TRBV12-2 and TRBJ1-4; the D segment call TRBD1 is taken from the table without a DNA check. TRBV12-2 is a pseudogene segment. The CDR3 is made up of 15 amino acids. The CDR3 DNA follows: TGTGCAAGTCGCTTTCAGGGGGCAACTAATGAAAAACTGTTTTTT. As protein: CASRFQGATNEKLFF.

The genes are TRBV12-3 or TRBV12-4 and TRBJ2-1, with 10 bases lining up with TRBD2. With V trimmed by 2 bases and J by 14 bases, 6 bases remained unmatched. This CDR3 comprises 13 residues. The CDR3, as DNA: TGTGCCAGCAGTTTACCTAGCGGGAGAAGAAAGTTCTTC. It specifies CASSLPSGRRKFF.

This clone showed up just once. The rearrangement links TRBV28 to TRBJ2-1, with TRBD2 matching over 9 bases. This CDR3 has 18 residues. V lost 6 bases to trimming and J lost 0 bases; unmatched junction nucleotides: 12. The germline V gene has CDR1 MDHEN and CDR2 SYDVKM. As DNA, the CDR3 is TGTGCCAGCAGACGGGGAGCGGGGGGCCAAAGCTCCTACAATGAGCAGTTCTTC. Its protein product is CASRRGAGGQSSYNEQFF.